Below, one TCR beta chain is given with its context. Its antigen is still unknown. The data stem from a study of T cell responses to AZD1222 COVID-19 vaccine. Notes on the study in general: AZD1222 recipients seropositive at baseline numbered only 6 or 7. Across the whole spike, CD4 TCRs peaked at regions 160-218 and 743-854. The repertoires were collected only after the peak T cell response.

V was clipped by 3 bases and J by 4 bases; unmatched bases: 3. CDR1 MNHEY and CDR2 SMNVEV come from the germline V gene (reference sequence). This CDR3 comprises 15 residues. The protocol was immunoSEQ multiplex PCR, while the TCRdb copy is restricted to in-frame clones and leaves out a portion. The sample has roughly 90,000 clones, 75% to 95% seen once. The sample was peripheral blood, taken on day 0 of MenACWY control vaccination. The sequence came from an adult in good health. This chain connects TRBV27 to TRBJ1-2, with 12 bases identical to TRBD1. The CDR3: CASSFRDRGLYGYTF. The CDR3 bases are TGTGCCAGCAGTTTCCGGGACAGGGGGCTCTATGGCTACACCTTC.